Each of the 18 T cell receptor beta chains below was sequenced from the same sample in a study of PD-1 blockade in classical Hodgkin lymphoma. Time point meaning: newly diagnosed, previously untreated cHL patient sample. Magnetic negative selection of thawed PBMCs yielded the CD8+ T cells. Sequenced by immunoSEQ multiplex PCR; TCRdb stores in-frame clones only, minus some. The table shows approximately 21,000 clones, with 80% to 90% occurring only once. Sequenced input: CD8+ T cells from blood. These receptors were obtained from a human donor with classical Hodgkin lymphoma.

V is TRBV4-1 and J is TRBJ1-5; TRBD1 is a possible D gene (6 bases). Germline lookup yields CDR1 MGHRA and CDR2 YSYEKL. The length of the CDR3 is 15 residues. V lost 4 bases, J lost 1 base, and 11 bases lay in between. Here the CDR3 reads CASSRGANSNQPQHF. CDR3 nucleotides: TGCGCCAGCAGCCGGGGGGCGAACAGCAATCAGCCCCAGCATTTT.

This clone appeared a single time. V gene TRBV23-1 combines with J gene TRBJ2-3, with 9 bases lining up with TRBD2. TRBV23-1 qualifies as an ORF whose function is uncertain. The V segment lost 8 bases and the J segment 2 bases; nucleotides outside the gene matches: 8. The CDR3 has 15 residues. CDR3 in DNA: TGCGCCAGCGCCTTAGCGGGAGAAACCACAGATACGCAGTATTTT. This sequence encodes CASALAGETTDTQYF.

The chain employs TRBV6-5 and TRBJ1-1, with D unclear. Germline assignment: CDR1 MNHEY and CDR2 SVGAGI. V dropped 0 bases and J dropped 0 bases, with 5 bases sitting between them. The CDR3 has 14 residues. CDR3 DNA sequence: TGTGCCAGCAGTTACTCGATGTTGAACACTGAAGCTTTCTTT. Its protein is CASSYSMLNTEAFF.

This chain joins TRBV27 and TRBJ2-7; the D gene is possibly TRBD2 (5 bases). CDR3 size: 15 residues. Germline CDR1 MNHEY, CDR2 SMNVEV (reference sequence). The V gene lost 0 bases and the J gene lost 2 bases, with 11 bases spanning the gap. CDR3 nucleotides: TGTGCCAGCAGTTTATCGGACTTACCAACCTACGAGCAGTACTTC. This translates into CASSLSDLPTYEQYF.

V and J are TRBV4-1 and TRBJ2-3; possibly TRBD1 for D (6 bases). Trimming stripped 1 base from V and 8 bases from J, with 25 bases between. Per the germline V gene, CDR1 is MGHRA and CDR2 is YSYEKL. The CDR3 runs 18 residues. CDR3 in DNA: TGCGCCAGCAGCCAAGTGGGGGCCTCTCGAGCGCTACCTGGTACGCAGTATTTT. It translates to CASSQVGASRALPGTQYF.

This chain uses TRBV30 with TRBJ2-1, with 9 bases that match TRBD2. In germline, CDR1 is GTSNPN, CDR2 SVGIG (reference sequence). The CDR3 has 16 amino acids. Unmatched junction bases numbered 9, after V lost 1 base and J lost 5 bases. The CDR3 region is CAWSDPRAGGDNEQFF. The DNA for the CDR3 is TGTGCCTGGAGTGACCCCCGGGCGGGAGGGGACAATGAGCAGTTCTTC.

The CDR3 region is CASAPGPNTGELFF. The CDR3 nucleotides are TGCGCCAGTGCCCCGGGCCCTAACACCGGGGAGCTGTTTTTT. The rearrangement uses TRBV5-1 and TRBJ2-2; D not certain. Germline V CDR1 and CDR2: SGHRS, YFSETQ. The CDR3 length is 14 residues. V was shortened by 8 bases and J by 2 bases, with 13 bases between the two germline ends.

CDR3 region: CASSQGGQGVSGANVLTF. Written as DNA, the CDR3 is TGCGCCAGCAGCCAAGGAGGACAGGGAGTTTCTGGGGCCAACGTCCTGACTTTC. This chain joins TRBV4-3 and TRBJ2-6; 8 bases agree with TRBD1. The CDR3 is 18 amino acids. The germline CDR1 and CDR2 sequences are LGHNA and YSLEER. Germline trimming cut 1 base from V and 1 base from J; bases unmatched to any gene: 6.

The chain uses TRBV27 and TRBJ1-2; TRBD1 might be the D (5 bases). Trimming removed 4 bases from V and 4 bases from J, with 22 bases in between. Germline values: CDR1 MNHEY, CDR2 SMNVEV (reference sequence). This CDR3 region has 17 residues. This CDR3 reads CASSYRYPKDTFYGYTF. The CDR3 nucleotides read TGTGCCAGCAGTTATCGGTATCCCAAGGACACTTTCTATGGCTACACCTTC.

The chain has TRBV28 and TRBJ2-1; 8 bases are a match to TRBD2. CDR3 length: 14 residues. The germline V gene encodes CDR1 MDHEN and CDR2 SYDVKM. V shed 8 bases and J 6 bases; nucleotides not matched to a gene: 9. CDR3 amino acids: CASGKGLEGNEQFF. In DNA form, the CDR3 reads TGTGCCAGCGGAAAGGGACTAGAGGGCAATGAGCAGTTCTTC. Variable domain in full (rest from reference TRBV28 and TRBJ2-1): DVKVTQSSRYLVKRTGEKVFLECVQDMDHENMFWYRQDPGLGLRLIYFSYDVKMKEKGDIPEGYSVSREKKERFSLILESASTNQTSMYLCASGKGLEGNEQFFGPGTRLTVL.

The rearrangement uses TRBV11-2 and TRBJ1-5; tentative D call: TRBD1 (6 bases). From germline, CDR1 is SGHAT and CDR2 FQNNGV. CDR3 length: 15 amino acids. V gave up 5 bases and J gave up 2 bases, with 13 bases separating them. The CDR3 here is CASSPGGAGNQPQHF. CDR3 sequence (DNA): TGTGCCAGCAGCCCCGGGGGGGCTGGCAATCAGCCCCAGCATTTT.

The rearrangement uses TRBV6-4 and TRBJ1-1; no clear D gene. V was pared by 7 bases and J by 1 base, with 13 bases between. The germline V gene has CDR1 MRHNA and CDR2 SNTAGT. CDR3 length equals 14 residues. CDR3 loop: CASTESHPNTEAFF. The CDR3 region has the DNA TGTGCCAGCACGGAAAGTCACCCGAACACTGAAGCTTTCTTT.

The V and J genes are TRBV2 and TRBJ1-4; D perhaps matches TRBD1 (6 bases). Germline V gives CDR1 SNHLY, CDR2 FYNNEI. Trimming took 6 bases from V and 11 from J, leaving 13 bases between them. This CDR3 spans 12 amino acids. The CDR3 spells CASRPEGVKLFF. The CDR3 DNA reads TGTGCCAGCAGGCCCGAGGGGGTGAAACTGTTTTTT.

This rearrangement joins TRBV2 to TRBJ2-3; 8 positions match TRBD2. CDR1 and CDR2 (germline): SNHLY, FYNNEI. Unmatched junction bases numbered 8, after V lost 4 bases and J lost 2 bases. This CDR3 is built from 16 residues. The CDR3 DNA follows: TGTGCCAGCAGTGGAGGGCGGGGGGAATACACAGATACGCAGTATTTT. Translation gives CASSGGRGEYTDTQYF.

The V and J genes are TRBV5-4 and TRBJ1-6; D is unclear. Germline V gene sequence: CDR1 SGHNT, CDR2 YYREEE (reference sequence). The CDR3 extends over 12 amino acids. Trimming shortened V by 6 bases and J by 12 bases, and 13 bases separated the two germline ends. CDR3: CASTGGGGPLHF. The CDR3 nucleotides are TGTGCCAGCACTGGAGGCGGCGGACCCCTCCACTTT. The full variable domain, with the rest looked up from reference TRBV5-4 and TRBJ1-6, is ETGVTQSPTHLIKTRGQQVTLRCSSQSGHNTVSWYQQALGQGPQFIFQYYREEENGRGNFPPRFSGLQFPNYSSELNVNALELDDSALYLCASTGGGGPLHFGNGTRLTVT.

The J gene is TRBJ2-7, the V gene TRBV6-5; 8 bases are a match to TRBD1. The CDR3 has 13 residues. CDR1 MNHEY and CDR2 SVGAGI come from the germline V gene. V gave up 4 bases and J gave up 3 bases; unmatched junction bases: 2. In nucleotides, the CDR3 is TGTGCCAGCAGTTCGACAGGGGACTACGAGCAGTACTTC. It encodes CASSSTGDYEQYF.

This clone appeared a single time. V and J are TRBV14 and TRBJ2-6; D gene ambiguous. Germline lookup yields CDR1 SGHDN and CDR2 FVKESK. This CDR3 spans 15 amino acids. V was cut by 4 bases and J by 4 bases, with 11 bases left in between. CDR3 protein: CASSPPEPGANVLTF. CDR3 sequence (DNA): TGTGCCAGCAGCCCACCTGAGCCGGGGGCCAACGTCCTGACTTTC. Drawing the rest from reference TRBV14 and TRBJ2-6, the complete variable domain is EAGVTQFPSHSVIEKGQTVTLRCDPISGHDNLYWYRRVMGKEIKFLLHFVKESKQDESGMPNNRFLAERTGGTYSTLKVQPAELEDSGVYFCASSPPEPGANVLTFGAGSRLTVL.

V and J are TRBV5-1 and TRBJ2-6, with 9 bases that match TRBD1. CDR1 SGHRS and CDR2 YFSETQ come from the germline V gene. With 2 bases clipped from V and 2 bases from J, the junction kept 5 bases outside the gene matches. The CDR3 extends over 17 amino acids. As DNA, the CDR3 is TGCGCCAGCAGCTTAAGGGACAGGGTGGCTGGGGCCAACGTCCTGACTTTC. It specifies CASSLRDRVAGANVLTF. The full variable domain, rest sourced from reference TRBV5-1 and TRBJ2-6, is KAGVTQTPRYLIKTRGQQVTLSCSPISGHRSVSWYQQTPGQGLQFLFEYFSETQRNKGNFPGRFSGRQFSNSRSEMNVSTLELGDSALYLCASSLRDRVAGANVLTFGAGSRLTVL.